These 21 T cell receptor beta chains originate from one sample sequenced in a study of shared T cell receptors in the human thymus. The table came from immunoSEQ multiplex PCR; TCRdb's copy has only in-frame clones and leaves some out. The sample lists about 380,000 clones, approximately 95% occurring once. The specimen was thymocytes. These receptors were obtained from a human donor.

This clone turned up a few times. CDR3 DNA: TGTGCCAGCAGTATAAATACCAGATTCACCGGGGAGCTGTTTTTT. Its translation: CASSINTRFTGELFF. J is TRBJ2-2 and V is TRBV27; D remains ambiguous. Looked up from germline, CDR1 is MNHEY and CDR2 is SMNVEV (reference sequence). This CDR3 is built from 15 residues. The V end was cut by 5 bases, the J end by 4 bases, with 14 bases between.

This rearrangement joins TRBV7-9 to TRBJ2-7; a possible D gene is TRBD2 (6 bases). Germline CDR1 reads SEHNR; CDR2 reads FQNEAQ (reference sequence). The length of the CDR3 is 16 residues. V was shortened by 2 bases and J by 0 bases, with 14 bases between the two germline ends. CDR3 amino acids: CASSLSRREPSYEQYF. DNA for the CDR3: TGTGCCAGCAGCTTATCGCGTCGGGAGCCCTCCTACGAGCAGTACTTC.

The gene calls are TRBV5-1 and TRBJ1-1; D uncertain. CDR3 size: 13 residues. Germline V gene data show CDR1 as SGHRS and CDR2 as YFSETQ. Trimming left V 0 bases short and J 3 bases short, with 6 bases between. The CDR3 DNA follows: TGCGCCAGCAGCTTGGAGAGGGACACTGAAGCTTTCTTT. Encoded protein: CASSLERDTEAFF.

The chain has TRBV27 and TRBJ2-2; TRBD2 matches at 13 bases. The CDR3 runs to 16 residues. Per germline, CDR1 MNHEY and CDR2 SMNVEV (reference sequence). V lost 4 bases, J lost 8 bases, and 7 bases stayed unmatched. This CDR3 is CASSSGLAGESGELFF. The CDR3 region has the DNA TGTGCCAGCAGTTCAGGACTAGCGGGAGAGTCAGGGGAGCTGTTTTTT.

As DNA, the CDR3 is TGCGCCAGCAGCCGGCGGAGAGCGGGAGGGAACATGGAGCAGTTCTTC. It encodes CASSRRRAGGNMEQFF. The J gene is TRBJ2-1, the V gene TRBV5-1; TRBD2 matches at 10 bases. Trimming took 4 bases from V and 10 from J; bases not matched to a gene: 14. The CDR3 sequence is 16 residues long. Per germline, CDR1 SGHRS and CDR2 YFSETQ.

The chain is built from TRBV14 and TRBJ2-1; possibly TRBD2 for D (5 bases). The CDR3 loop spans 14 amino acids. Trimming removed 4 bases at V and 3 bases at J, with 10 bases between. The germline V gene encodes CDR1 SGHDN and CDR2 FVKESK. In DNA form, the CDR3 reads TGTGCCAGCAGCCGAAAGGCGGGCTACAATGAGCAGTTCTTC. Its translation: CASSRKAGYNEQFF.

V and J are TRBV28 and TRBJ1-3, with D unclear. Germline values: CDR1 MDHEN, CDR2 SYDVKM. The CDR3 consists of 14 residues. With 3 bases removed from V and 4 bases from J, the gap between germline ends came to 10 bases. In DNA form, the CDR3 reads TGTGCCAGCAGTTTGCGGGGTGAAGGAAACACCATATATTTT. Protein product: CASSLRGEGNTIYF.

On this clone itself: This CDR3 is also generated by other DNA sequences in the sample. The chain links TRBV29-1 to TRBJ1-1; tentative D call: TRBD1 (6 bases). V was shortened by 6 bases and J by 4 bases, with 9 bases between the two germline ends. The CDR3 runs 11 residues. Germline values: CDR1 SQVTM, CDR2 ANQGSEA. The CDR3 here is CSVLGGTEAFF. DNA of the CDR3: TGCAGCGTCCTAGGGGGCACTGAAGCTTTCTTT.

This chain uses TRBV27 with TRBJ2-1; unclear D gene. V was shortened by 3 bases and J by 0 bases, with 21 bases between the two germline ends. This CDR3 spans 19 amino acids. Germline V gene lookup returns CDR1 MNHEY and CDR2 SMNVEV (reference sequence). The CDR3 nucleotides read TGTGCCAGCAGTTTCTCGTCGAGGCGTGTTGCGGACTCCTACAATGAGCAGTTCTTC. It is translated as CASSFSSRRVADSYNEQFF.

The V call is TRBV30, the J call TRBJ2-7, with 7 bases fitting TRBD1. The CDR3 spans 12 residues. The ends lost 5 bases at V and 7 bases at J; junction bases unmatched: 8. The germline gives CDR1 GTSNPN, CDR2 SVGIG (reference sequence). The CDR3 coding sequence is TGTGCCTGGGATAGGGGGCAAAAAGAGCAGTACTTC. Its protein product is CAWDRGQKEQYF.

The genes are TRBV5-1 and TRBJ2-7, with 11 bases aligning to TRBD1. After removal of 2 bases from V and 0 bases from J, the junction contained 4 bases not matched to a gene. The CDR3 sequence is 16 residues long. Germline CDR1 SGHRS, CDR2 YFSETQ. The CDR3 region has the DNA TGCGCCAGCAGCTTCTTCGGGACAGGGGGCTCCTACGAGCAGTACTTC. Amino acid sequence: CASSFFGTGGSYEQYF.

Written as DNA, the CDR3 is TGCGCCAGCAGTGAGAGGACAGGGGGCGTAGGGACCGGGGAGCTGTTTTTT. Translating gives CASSERTGGVGTGELFF. This chain joins TRBV10-2 and TRBJ2-2; 11 bases agree with TRBD1. The germline CDR1 and CDR2 sequences are WSHSY and SAAADI. CDR3 length equals 17 residues. The J segment lost 5 bases and the V segment lost 2 bases, leaving 7 bases of the junction unmatched.

This clone was recorded once. This chain connects TRBV5-6 to TRBJ1-2, with D unclear. The CDR3 is 16 amino acids. From germline, CDR1 is SGHDT and CDR2 YYEEEE. Trimming left V 3 bases short and J 4 bases short, with 19 bases between. CDR3 in amino acids: CASSSLIFTTTYGYTF. CDR3 bases: TGTGCCAGCAGCTCCTTAATTTTCACCACTACCTATGGCTACACCTTC.

The V and J genes are TRBV28 and TRBJ1-6; 7 bases align to TRBD1. Germline loops: CDR1 MDHEN, CDR2 SYDVKM. This CDR3 contains 15 residues. V gave up 2 bases and J gave up 7 bases; unmatched junction bases: 5. The CDR3 DNA reads as TGTGCCAGCAGTTTAGAGGGACAGCAAAATTCACCCCTCCACTTT. Its protein product is CASSLEGQQNSPLHF.

The chain carries TRBV7-8 and TRBJ2-7, with D tentatively TRBD1 or TRBD2 (6 bases each). Germline values: CDR1 SGHVS, CDR2 FQNEAQ. V shed 7 bases and J shed 3 bases, with 13 bases lying between them. The CDR3 sequence is 13 residues long. The CDR3 spells CASTGGYLYEQYF. The CDR3 DNA sequence: TGTGCCAGCACCGGGGGCTACCTCTACGAGCAGTACTTC.

V and J are TRBV10-1 and TRBJ2-1, with D perhaps matching TRBD1 (5 bases). The CDR3 length is 14 residues. V was pared by 3 bases and J by 2 bases, with 8 bases between. Germline loops: CDR1 WNHNN, CDR2 SYGVQD (reference sequence). The CDR3 DNA reads as TGCGCCAGCAGTGAAAGGGGTCCCTACAATGAGCAGTTCTTC. The encoded protein is CASSERGPYNEQFF.

This chain joins TRBV19 and TRBJ1-1; TRBD1 might be the D (5 bases). The CDR3 covers 16 residues. From germline, CDR1 is LNHDA and CDR2 SQIVND (reference sequence). The V end lost 2 bases, the J end lost 1 base, and 14 bases lay between the germline ends. The CDR3 spells CASSIKSLRGNTEAFF. Here the CDR3 DNA reads TGTGCCAGTAGTATAAAGTCATTAAGGGGGAACACTGAAGCTTTCTTT.

J is TRBJ1-1 and V is TRBV7-2; TRBD1 aligns across 7 bases. The ends lost 0 bases at V and 10 bases at J; junction bases unmatched: 17. The germline V gene encodes CDR1 SGHTA and CDR2 FQGNSA. There are 17 residues in the CDR3. CDR3 in amino acids: CASSLADRQGVPEGAFF. DNA for the CDR3: TGTGCCAGCAGCTTAGCCGATAGACAGGGCGTGCCGGAGGGAGCTTTCTTT.

The chain is built from TRBV21-1 and TRBJ2-1; TRBD2 reflects the table's D call only, with no check against the DNA. TRBV21-1 constitutes a pseudogene. CDR3 length equals 14 residues. CDR3 coding DNA: TGTGCCAGCAGCAAGGGACTAGCGGAGGACGGGCAGTTCTTC. As protein: CASSKGLAEDGQFF.

The CDR3 region has the DNA TGTGCCAGCGGACCGGGTCGAATCATGAACACTGAAGCTTTCTTT. It codes for CASGPGRIMNTEAFF. The chain joins TRBV2 to TRBJ1-1; D remains unclear. With 8 bases removed from V and 0 bases from J, the gap between germline ends came to 16 bases. This CDR3 region has 15 residues. Per the germline V gene, CDR1 is SNHLY and CDR2 is FYNNEI.

The chain has TRBV4-2 and TRBJ2-7, with 9 bases identical to TRBD2. The V segment lost 0 bases and the J segment 3 bases; nucleotides outside the gene matches: 3. In germline, CDR1 is LGHNA, CDR2 YNFKEQ. The CDR3 has 15 amino acids. The CDR3 nucleotides read TGTGCCAGCAGCCAAGAGCTAGCGGGAATCTACGAGCAGTACTTC. This sequence encodes CASSQELAGIYEQYF.